This T cell receptor (beta chain) derives from a study of shared clonotypes between healthy human individuals. Study as a whole: The study enrolled a couple of women and a few men aged 18 to 49. Study-level results: Non-shared clonotypes displayed generation probabilities falling below those of clonotypes present in all four donors. Naive subsets usually exceeded memory subsets in estimated richness.

All participating donors were Caucasian adults from Nashville, Tennessee. In the case of this clone: The antigen remains undetermined.

V lost 1 base, J lost 9 bases, and 3 bases stayed unmatched. This CDR3 has 13 residues. CDR1 SGHTA and CDR2 FQGTGA come from the germline V gene. The protocol was immunoSEQ multiplex PCR, while the TCRdb copy is restricted to in-frame clones and leaves out a portion. Among some 2.3 million clones listed, approximately 93% were seen once. This chain joins TRBV7-3 and TRBJ2-1, with 7 nucleotides matching TRBD1. The sequence derives from a man between 18 and 29 years old in good health. Some clones in this sample may be carry-over from other donors' samples. The material sequenced was naive CD4+ T cells from PBMCs. The subset here: CD45RA+ positively selected. The CDR3: CASSLSRGSEQFF. The CDR3 DNA reads TGTGCCAGCAGCTTAAGCAGGGGGTCTGAGCAGTTCTTC.